What follows are 31 T cell receptor beta chains derived from one specimen sequenced in a study of blood T cell repertoires in COVID-19. TCRdb keeps only in-frame clones here, not all; method: immunoSEQ multiplex PCR. The top ten hold 1.5% to 2% of the sample, which has more than 85,000 clones, over 85% seen once. The material sequenced was peripheral blood. The receptors come from a woman between 50 and 59 years old with COVID-19, enrolled during active disease.

The chain is built from TRBV6-1 and TRBJ1-4; possible D gene TRBD1, 6 bases. CDR3 length: 17 residues. Trimming removed 3 bases at V and 5 bases at J, with 19 bases between. The V gene's germline CDR1 is MNHNS and CDR2 SASEGT. CDR3 loop: CASSDRKDSYRNEKLFF. The DNA of the CDR3 is TGTGCCAGCAGTGATAGAAAGGACAGCTATAGGAATGAAAAACTGTTTTTT.

The gene calls are TRBV4-3 and TRBJ2-7; 10 nucleotides align to TRBD1. The germline CDR1 and CDR2 sequences are LGHNA and YSLEER. Losses at the gene ends were 3 bases for V and 1 base for J; bases not matched to a gene: 6. CDR3 length: 16 residues. CDR3 nucleotides: TGCGCCAGCAGCCACGGCGGGACAGGGGAATCCTACGAGCAGTACTTC. This sequence encodes CASSHGGTGESYEQYF.

CDR3 amino acids: CASSLGTGAWQYF. CDR3 coding DNA: TGTGCCAGCAGTTTAGGGACAGGGGCATGGCAGTACTTC. The chain combines TRBV27 with TRBJ2-7; 10 bases map to TRBD1. The CDR3 is 13 amino acids. CDR1 and CDR2 (germline): MNHEY, SMNVEV (reference sequence). J was trimmed by 9 bases and V by 2 bases; bases with no gene match: 4.

This CDR3 reads CASSYSTGSTEAFF. The DNA of the CDR3 is TGTGCCAGCAGTTACTCAACAGGGAGCACTGAAGCTTTCTTT. The rearrangement links TRBV6-6 to TRBJ1-1; possibly TRBD1 for D (6 bases). Germline assignment: CDR1 MNHNY and CDR2 SVGAGI (reference sequence). This CDR3 is 14 amino acids long. Trimming pared 0 bases from V and 4 bases from J, leaving 9 bases between.

The chain recombines TRBV19 with TRBJ1-5; possible D gene TRBD1, 5 bases. Germline CDR1 reads LNHDA; CDR2 reads SQIVND (reference sequence). V was trimmed by 4 bases and J by 10 bases, leaving 26 bases between them. This CDR3 has 17 amino acids. The CDR3 here is CASSTPPGTGIGTPQHF. CDR3 nucleotides: TGTGCCAGTAGTACACCCCCCGGTACAGGCATAGGTACCCCCCAGCATTTT.

V is TRBV19 and J is TRBJ1-2; 8 bases align to TRBD1. Per germline, CDR1 LNHDA and CDR2 SQIVND (reference sequence). There are 15 residues in the CDR3. V was clipped by 5 bases and J by 4 bases; unmatched bases: 9. The CDR3 DNA sequence: TGTGCCAGTAGTGATCCCGGACAGGGACTCTATGGCTACACCTTC. It codes for CASSDPGQGLYGYTF.

The chain carries TRBV15 and TRBJ2-1; 8 bases map to TRBD1. Losses at the gene ends were 5 bases for V and 6 bases for J; bases not matched to a gene: 6. Germline CDR1 is LNHNV and CDR2 is YYDKDF (reference sequence). This CDR3 region has 14 residues. The CDR3 protein is CATSRQGNTNEQFF. In DNA form, the CDR3 reads TGTGCCACCAGCCGACAGGGGAACACCAATGAGCAGTTCTTC.

The gene calls are TRBV5-1 and TRBJ2-2, with TRBD1 as a possible D gene (5 bases). This CDR3 has 15 residues. Germline lookup yields CDR1 SGHRS and CDR2 YFSETQ. The V and J ends lost 0 bases and 2 bases respectively, with 8 bases between them. CDR3 loop: CASSLVGANTGELFF. The CDR3 DNA reads TGCGCCAGCAGCTTGGTAGGGGCCAACACCGGGGAGCTGTTTTTT.

On this clone: Other DNA sequences in this sample translate to the same CDR3. The V and J genes are TRBV27 and TRBJ1-5; D ambiguous. CDR1 is MNHEY and CDR2 is SMNVEV in the germline V gene (reference sequence). The CDR3 has 13 residues. V gave up 2 bases and J gave up 2 bases, with 4 bases separating them. This CDR3 reads CASSLTGNQPQHF. The CDR3 DNA follows: TGTGCCAGCAGTTTAACGGGCAATCAGCCCCAGCATTTT.

The chain uses TRBV19 and TRBJ1-1; D perhaps matches TRBD1 (6 bases). Germline V gene sequence: CDR1 LNHDA, CDR2 SQIVND (reference sequence). Trimming took 4 bases from V and 4 from J, leaving 10 bases between them. CDR3 length equals 13 residues. The CDR3 DNA reads TGTGCCAGTAGTACCACAGGGCTCACTGAAGCTTTCTTT. It encodes CASSTTGLTEAFF.

This clone was counted once. The chain uses TRBV5-1 and TRBJ2-3; D remains unclear. The CDR3 contains 15 residues. Germline V gives CDR1 SGHRS, CDR2 YFSETQ. Trimming pared 2 bases from V and 0 bases from J, leaving 10 bases between. CDR3 in amino acids: CASSFNSPSTDTQYF. The CDR3 coding sequence is TGCGCCAGCAGCTTCAACAGTCCTAGCACAGATACGCAGTATTTT.

This clone occurred once. The genes are TRBV9 and TRBJ2-5, with D tentatively TRBD2 (6 bases). V was pared by 4 bases and J by 5 bases, with 18 bases between. The CDR3 length is 15 residues. CDR1 and CDR2 (germline): SGDLS, YYNGEE. The CDR3 loop is CASSPGGGWGETQYF. In nucleotides, the CDR3 is TGTGCCAGCAGCCCTGGTGGGGGGTGGGGTGAGACCCAGTACTTC.

The rearrangement joins TRBV9 to TRBJ1-3; no reliable D call. The CDR3 runs 12 residues. The ends were cut back, 3 bases at V and 9 bases at J, with 10 bases in the middle. Germline loops: CDR1 SGDLS, CDR2 YYNGEE. CDR3 region: CASSAGTGTIYF. The CDR3 region has the DNA TGTGCCAGCAGCGCCGGTACGGGCACCATATATTTT.

The V gene is TRBV11-2, the J gene TRBJ1-2, with unresolved D. V dropped 1 base and J dropped 8 bases, with 11 bases sitting between them. CDR1 is SGHAT, CDR2 FQNNGV, per germline. CDR3 length: 13 residues. The CDR3 region has the DNA TGTGCCAGCAGCTTAGGCGGTGGCGGGGGCTACACCTTC. Encoded protein: CASSLGGGGGYTF.

J is TRBJ2-7 and V is TRBV11-1, with 8 nucleotides matching TRBD1. After removal of 7 bases from V and 4 bases from J, the junction contained 6 bases not matched to a gene. The V gene's germline CDR1 is SGHAT and CDR2 FQDESV (reference sequence). CDR3 length: 13 residues. CDR3: CASIHRQGYEQYF. For the CDR3, the DNA is TGTGCCAGCATCCATCGACAGGGGTACGAGCAGTACTTC.

The chain links TRBV19 to TRBJ1-4; 7 positions agree with TRBD1. CDR3 size: 16 residues. Germline-derived CDR1 and CDR2 are LNHDA and SQIVND (reference sequence). J gave up 8 bases and V 5 bases, and 14 bases lay outside the gene matches. Here the CDR3 reads CASSPSRQGLGEKLFF. CDR3 DNA sequence: TGTGCCAGTAGTCCCTCCCGACAGGGCTTAGGAGAAAAACTGTTTTTT.

This clone was detected once. The chain couples TRBV30 to TRBJ1-3; no firm D call. This CDR3 is built from 15 residues. Germline CDR1 is GTSNPN and CDR2 is SVGIG (reference sequence). The ends were cut back, 0 bases at V and 4 bases at J, with 13 bases in the middle. DNA for the CDR3: TGTGCCTGGAGTGTCACCACCTACGGGGGAAACACCATATATTTT. Protein: CAWSVTTYGGNTIYF.

The gene calls are TRBV6-1 and TRBJ2-1; 10 bases align to TRBD2. The CDR3 is made up of 15 amino acids. Germline V lookup: CDR1 MNHNS, CDR2 SASEGT. With 2 bases clipped from V and 6 bases from J, the junction kept 4 bases outside the gene matches. The CDR3 loop is CASSERAGGRNEQFF. CDR3 bases: TGTGCCAGCAGTGAAAGAGCGGGGGGGCGCAATGAGCAGTTCTTC.

The chain links TRBV7-2 to TRBJ2-7; 7 nucleotides match TRBD2. In germline, CDR1 is SGHTA, CDR2 FQGNSA. Germline trimming cut 8 bases from V and 6 bases from J; bases unmatched to any gene: 4. This CDR3 comprises 11 residues. Written as DNA, the CDR3 is TGTGCCAGCGCATGGGGGGGCGAGCAGTACTTC. It is translated as CASAWGGEQYF.

CDR3 DNA: TGTGCCGGCGGGACAGGGTTCAATGAGCAGTTCTTC. It yields the protein CAGGTGFNEQFF. The chain carries TRBV2 and TRBJ2-1; the match to TRBD1 covers 9 bases. The junction had 5 bases not matched to a gene; V was cut back by 11 bases and J by 6 bases. This CDR3 is 12 amino acids long. Looked up from germline, CDR1 is SNHLY and CDR2 is FYNNEI.

This chain joins TRBV14 and TRBJ2-2; weak D call: TRBD2 (5 bases). Germline CDR1 reads SGHDN; CDR2 reads FVKESK. V was clipped by 4 bases and J by 4 bases, with 13 bases between them. The CDR3 sequence is 15 residues long. The CDR3, as DNA: TGTGCCAGCAGCCGGACTCATCTTAGCACCGGGGAGCTGTTTTTT. Encoded protein: CASSRTHLSTGELFF.

V usage is TRBV5-4 and J usage is TRBJ1-1; TRBD1 matches at 9 bases. Unmatched junction bases numbered 7, after V lost 6 bases and J lost 4 bases. This CDR3 comprises 14 residues. Germline loops: CDR1 SGHNT, CDR2 YYREEE (reference sequence). The DNA of the CDR3 is TGTGCCAGCAACGTACAGGGGGCGGGCACTGAAGCTTTCTTT. It encodes CASNVQGAGTEAFF.

This clone was detected only a few times. The chain joins TRBV10-1 to TRBJ2-7; TRBD1 aligns across 7 bases. V was pared by 7 bases and J by 2 bases, with 11 bases of the junction left unmatched. The CDR3 length is 15 residues. Germline CDR1 is WNHNN and CDR2 is SYGVQD (reference sequence). This CDR3 reads CASTSPTGSTYEQYV. The CDR3, as DNA: TGCGCCAGCACCTCCCCGACAGGGTCAACCTACGAGCAGTACGTC.

The V call is TRBV3-1 (or the pseudogene TRBV3-2), the J call TRBJ2-7; the match to TRBD2 covers 8 bases. Germline CDR1 LGHDT, CDR2 YNNKEL (reference sequence). The trim removed 4 bases at V and 2 bases at J, leaving 13 bases unmatched. This CDR3 comprises 17 residues. The DNA for the CDR3 is TGTGCCAGCAGCCTCCTGCGGTCGGCGGGGGGAGCCTACGAGCAGTACGTC. This translates into CASSLLRSAGGAYEQYV.

The chain has TRBV24-1 and TRBJ1-5, with a weak D call TRBD1 (5 bases). V was shortened by 4 bases and J by 2 bases, with 11 bases between the two germline ends. The CDR3 is 15 residues long. Per the germline V gene, CDR1 is KGHDR and CDR2 is SFDVKD. The CDR3 spells CATSDGRGGNQPQHF. The CDR3 DNA is TGTGCCACCAGTGACGGAAGGGGTGGCAATCAGCCCCAGCATTTT.

The chain combines TRBV11-3 with TRBJ2-7, with 10 bases identical to TRBD1. Losses at the gene ends were 2 bases for V and 5 bases for J; bases not matched to a gene: 9. The CDR3 totals 16 residues. The germline V gene encodes CDR1 SGHNT and CDR2 YENEEA. DNA of the CDR3: TGTGCCAGCAGCTTACTCCCCGACAGGGGGCTCAACGAGCAGTACTTC. Its translation is CASSLLPDRGLNEQYF.

This clone appeared a single time. The chain joins TRBV11-2 to TRBJ2-1; 7 positions match TRBD1. V trimming: 6 bases; J trimming: 6 bases; junction bases outside the gene matches: 11. Germline V gene lookup returns CDR1 SGHAT and CDR2 FQNNGV. The CDR3 covers 15 residues. DNA for the CDR3: TGTGCCAGCAGTCACGGACAGGCCGGATTCAATGAGCAGTTCTTC. This encodes CASSHGQAGFNEQFF. The full variable domain, in which reference TRBV11-2 and TRBJ2-1 provide the parts outside the CDR3, is EAGVAQSPRYKIIEKRQSVAFWCNPISGHATLYWYQQILGQGPKLLIQFQNNGVVDDSQLPKDRFSAERLKGVDSTLKIQPAKLEDSAVYLCASSHGQAGFNEQFFGPGTRLTVL.

This chain joins TRBV15 and TRBJ2-3; 7 nucleotides match TRBD1. V was pared by 4 bases and J by 6 bases, with 7 bases of the junction left unmatched. The germline gives CDR1 LNHNV, CDR2 YYDKDF (reference sequence). This CDR3 spans 14 amino acids. The CDR3 DNA reads TGTGCCACCAGCACCCGGGACAGTGGTGATACGCAGTATTTT. It translates to CATSTRDSGDTQYF. Together with reference TRBV15 and TRBJ2-3, the CDR3 gives the full variable domain: DAMVIQNPRYQVTQFGKPVTLSCSQTLNHNVMYWYQQKSSQAPKLLFHYYDKDFNNEADTPDNFQSRRPNTSFCFLDIRSPGLGDTAMYLCATSTRDSGDTQYFGPGTRLTVL.

The chain joins TRBV2 to TRBJ1-1; possibly TRBD1 for D (6 bases). The CDR3 consists of 13 residues. Trimming removed 8 bases at V and 5 bases at J, with 15 bases between. Germline V gene data show CDR1 as SNHLY and CDR2 as FYNNEI. As DNA, the CDR3 is TGTGCCAGCCTATCGGACAGAACTACTGAAGCTTTCTTT. This translates into CASLSDRTTEAFF. The full variable domain, its missing parts supplied by reference TRBV2 and TRBJ1-1, is EPEVTQTPSHQVTQMGQEVILRCVPISNHLYFYWYRQILGQKVEFLVSFYNNEISEKSEIFDDQFSVERPDGSNFTLKIRSTKLEDSAMYFCASLSDRTTEAFFGQGTRLTVV.

J is TRBJ1-5 and V is TRBV28; no definite D call. The CDR3 extends over 13 amino acids. V was shortened by 8 bases and J by 7 bases, with 15 bases between the two germline ends. Germline CDR1 reads MDHEN; CDR2 reads SYDVKM. The CDR3 sequence is CASVTSAGQPQHF. CDR3 DNA sequence: TGTGCCAGCGTTACGTCCGCCGGGCAGCCCCAGCATTTT.

V usage is TRBV9 and J usage is TRBJ1-6, with TRBD1 as a possible D gene (6 bases). The CDR3 consists of 17 residues. The germline CDR1 and CDR2 sequences are SGDLS and YYNGEE. V was shortened by 3 bases and J by 1 base, with 14 bases between the two germline ends. CDR3 loop: CASSAQGGGSYNSPLHF. The CDR3 nucleotides read TGTGCCAGCAGCGCACAGGGTGGTGGATCCTATAATTCACCCCTCCACTTT.